What follows are 26 T cell receptor beta chains derived from one specimen sequenced in a study of blood T cells in healthy people across ages. Combining a sample-barcoded 5' primer with a J-beta primer mix, a second PCR ran for about 6 to 12 cycles. TCRdb itself ran the 5' RACE reads through MiXCR, one entry per CDR3 protein. In the table there are around 970,000 distinct CDR3 sequences, about 51% of which are singletons. Input material: blood. The origin of the receptors is an older woman in good health.

This clonotype was counted only a few times. The V gene is TRBV2, the J gene TRBJ2-7; no firm D call. CDR3 length: 12 amino acids. CDR1 and CDR2 from the germline V gene are SNHLY and FYNNEI. Between the trimmed V and J ends, which lost 9 bases and 3 bases, there was a span of 12 bases. This chain's CDR3 is CASGRLLYEQYF. In DNA form, the CDR3 reads TGTGCCAGTGGTAGACTGCTCTACGAGCAGTACTTC.

The genes are TRBV12-3 or TRBV12-4 and TRBJ2-4; tentative D call: TRBD1 (5 bases). The DNA matches TRBJ2-7 better at its end, which makes the J call doubtful. This CDR3 contains 15 residues. CDR3 sequence: CASSDQGFVLDEQYF. The DNA for the CDR3 is TGTGCCAGCAGCGACCAGGGTTTTGTGCTTGACGAGCAGTACTTC.

This clonotype occurred a few times. The chain joins TRBV7-3 to TRBJ2-3; 9 nucleotides align to TRBD2. Germline-derived CDR1 and CDR2 are SGHTA and FQGTGA. V lost 5 bases, J lost 2 bases, and 8 bases stayed unmatched. The CDR3 has 16 amino acids. CDR3 sequence (DNA): TGTGCCAGCAGCAACCGACTAGCGGAGTACACAGATACGCAGTATTTT. Its protein is CASSNRLAEYTDTQYF.

The chain's CDR3 is CASRISGRSTDTQYF. The CDR3 DNA is TGTGCCAGCAGGATCAGCGGGAGAAGTACAGATACGCAGTATTTT. This chain links TRBV11-2 with TRBJ2-3; 8 positions agree with TRBD2. There are 15 residues in the CDR3. The V segment lost 6 bases and the J segment 3 bases; nucleotides outside the gene matches: 8. Germline loops: CDR1 SGHAT, CDR2 FQNNGV.

CDR3 DNA: TGCGCCAGCAGAGTCCTAGCGGGTGGACCAGATACGCAGTATTTT. Its translation: CASRVLAGGPDTQYF. This chain connects TRBV10-2 to TRBJ2-3; TRBD2 matches at 8 bases. The CDR3 runs to 15 residues. Germline V gene sequence: CDR1 WSHSY, CDR2 SAAADI. V lost 6 bases to trimming and J lost 4 bases; unmatched junction nucleotides: 9.

In DNA, the CDR3 is TGCAGCGTTGAGCTCGGAGGCGGGAGGGCCATGAATGAGCAGTACTTC. Encoded protein: CSVELGGGRAMNEQYF. The J gene is TRBJ2-5, the V gene TRBV29-1, with 9 bases that match TRBD2. Germline values: CDR1 SQVTM, CDR2 ANQGSEA. V lost 3 bases and J lost 11; bases outside the gene matches: 19. The CDR3 is 16 residues long. The whole variable domain, filled in from reference TRBV29-1 and TRBJ2-5, reads SAVISQKPSRDICQRGTSLTIQCQVDSQVTMMFWYRQQPGQSLTLIATANQGSEATYESGFVIDKFPISRPNLTFSTLTVSNMSPEDSSIYLCSVELGGGRAMNEQYFGPGTRLLVL.

This clonotype was picked up a small number of times. The chain carries TRBV28 and TRBJ2-5; D may be TRBD2 (5 bases). Germline V lookup: CDR1 MDHEN, CDR2 SYDVKM. The V gene lost 2 bases and the J gene lost 1 base, with 11 bases spanning the gap. CDR3 size: 15 residues. Here the CDR3 DNA reads TGTGCCAGCAGTTTACTCGGGATTGGCCAAGAGACCCAGTACTTC. As protein: CASSLLGIGQETQYF.

The V and J genes are TRBV29-1 and TRBJ2-1; TRBD2 aligns across 13 bases. The CDR3 sequence is 16 residues long. Germline assignment: CDR1 SQVTM and CDR2 ANQGSEA. The V segment lost 6 bases and the J segment 6 bases; nucleotides outside the gene matches: 11. The CDR3 DNA reads TGCAGCGTGTTCGGGACTAGCGGGAATGTCATCAATGAGCAGTTCTTC. Amino acids: CSVFGTSGNVINEQFF.

The CDR3, as DNA: TGTGCCAGCAGCGGACTAGCGGGAGGACCAGTTACGCAGTATTTT. Translation: CASSGLAGGPVTQYF. J is TRBJ2-3 and V is TRBV2; 14 nucleotides agree with TRBD2. V lost 6 bases to trimming and J lost 8 bases; unmatched junction nucleotides: 7. The CDR3 spans 15 residues. Germline values: CDR1 SNHLY, CDR2 FYNNEI.

This clonotype was observed a few times. The V and J genes are TRBV4-2 and TRBJ2-3; 9 nucleotides line up with TRBD1. With V trimmed by 3 bases and J by 0 bases, 4 bases remained unmatched. CDR3 length: 16 residues. Germline V gene lookup returns CDR1 LGHNA and CDR2 YNFKEQ. The CDR3 bases are TGTGCCAGCAGCCAGGGACAGGGAACTAGCACAGATACGCAGTATTTT. This gives the protein CASSQGQGTSTDTQYF.

This clonotype turned up a few times. CDR3 amino acids: CASSDAGYSYF. CDR3 nucleotides: TGTGCCAGCAGCGATGCAGGGTACTCGTACTTC. The chain is built from TRBV5-5 and TRBJ2-7, with D tentatively TRBD1 (5 bases). This CDR3 contains 11 residues. The germline V gene has CDR1 SGHKS and CDR2 YYEKEE (reference sequence). V lost 4 bases, J lost 12 bases, and 14 bases lay in between.

This clonotype was found a few times. The chain couples TRBV5-1 to TRBJ2-7; 7 nucleotides align to TRBD1. The CDR3 totals 17 residues. Per germline, CDR1 SGHRS and CDR2 YFSETQ. Trimming took 2 bases from V and 3 from J; bases not matched to a gene: 14. The CDR3 bases are TGCGCCAGCAGCTTAAGATCAACCACGACAGGGAACTACGAGCAGTACTTC. This gives the protein CASSLRSTTTGNYEQYF.

A remark on this clonotype: One end of the junction is discordant with germline, which a read error may explain. The gene calls are TRBV7-2 and TRBJ2-1; D gene uncertain. CDR3 length equals 14 residues. The germline gives CDR1 SGHTA, CDR2 FQGNSA. The CDR3 DNA is TGTGCCGGCAGCGTAGTGGCCAGTTACAATGAGCAGTTCTTC. It encodes CAGSVVASYNEQFF.

V and J are TRBV9 and TRBJ2-6; a possible D gene is TRBD1 (5 bases). CDR3 length equals 19 residues. The V and J ends lost 3 bases and 0 bases respectively, with 19 bases between them. Germline CDR1 reads SGDLS; CDR2 reads YYNGEE. CDR3 sequence: CASSAVVGRIPSGANVLTF. The CDR3 DNA reads TGTGCCAGCAGCGCCGTTGTGGGGCGAATACCCTCTGGGGCCAACGTCCTGACTTTC.

There are a few counts of this clonotype. The rearrangement joins TRBV25-1 to TRBJ1-2; D not certain. The CDR3 is made up of 14 amino acids. Trimming pared 1 base from V and 7 bases from J, leaving 13 bases between. The germline CDR1 and CDR2 sequences are MGHDK and SYGVNS. The CDR3 nucleotides read TGTGCCAGCAGTGAATTAGGGCAGGTCGGTGGCTACACCTTC. Translated, it gives CASSELGQVGGYTF.

V gene TRBV4-1 combines with J gene TRBJ2-1; D remains unclear. The V end was cut by 1 base, the J end by 6 bases, with 16 bases between. The CDR3 spans 16 residues. Looked up from germline, CDR1 is MGHRA and CDR2 is YSYEKL. The CDR3 protein is CASSQAHYAWGNEQFF. The CDR3 DNA reads as TGCGCCAGCAGCCAAGCCCACTACGCATGGGGCAATGAGCAGTTCTTC.

This chain links TRBV27 with TRBJ2-7, with a weak D call TRBD2 (5 bases). The end of the DNA aligns better with TRBJ2-5, so the J call may be wrong. Germline CDR1 and CDR2: MNHEY and SMNVEV (reference sequence). The CDR3 runs to 16 residues. The CDR3 loop reads CASTKESLGRRETQYF. DNA for the CDR3: TGTGCCAGCACCAAGGAATCACTAGGGCGCAGGGAGACCCAGTACTTC.

V usage is TRBV5-1 and J usage is TRBJ2-3, with 7 bases fitting TRBD1. Germline V gene data show CDR1 as SGHRS and CDR2 as YFSETQ. Trimming at V came to 4 bases and at J to 5 bases, leaving 13 bases not matched to a gene. This CDR3 has 16 amino acids. The DNA of the CDR3 is TGCGCCAGCAGCAAGACAGGGTTTACTCACCAAGATACGCAGTATTTT. Amino acid sequence: CASSKTGFTHQDTQYF.

The chain combines TRBV20-1 with TRBJ1-5, with D unclear. The ends were cut back, 6 bases at V and 2 bases at J, with 11 bases in the middle. This CDR3 contains 13 residues. Germline CDR1 reads DFQATT; CDR2 reads SNEGSKA (reference sequence). Written as DNA, the CDR3 is TGCAGTGCAGTAACTCAGGGCAATCAGCCCCAGCATTTT. Translated: CSAVTQGNQPQHF.

This chain uses TRBV20-1 with TRBJ2-1, with 7 positions matching TRBD1. J lost 4 bases, V lost 4 bases, and 10 bases had no gene match. CDR1 is DFQATT, CDR2 SNEGSKA, per germline (reference sequence). The length of the CDR3 is 15 residues. DNA of the CDR3: TGCAGTGCTACACCCGGGACAGCATGGTACAATGAGCAGTTCTTC. Protein product: CSATPGTAWYNEQFF.

The rearrangement joins TRBV15 to TRBJ2-7; 10 bases agree with TRBD2. This CDR3 region has 17 residues. With 1 base clipped from V and 4 bases from J, the junction kept 10 bases outside the gene matches. Germline lookup yields CDR1 LNHNV and CDR2 YYDKDF (reference sequence). DNA for the CDR3: TGTGCCACCAGCAGAGCAGCGGGAGGGCCGTCTGGGTACGAGCAGTACTTC. This gives the protein CATSRAAGGPSGYEQYF.

This sequence joins TRBV7-8 and TRBJ2-1; 8 positions match TRBD2. The V gene's germline CDR1 is SGHVS and CDR2 FQNEAQ. This CDR3 region has 15 residues. Trimming cost V 5 bases and J 8 bases; bases outside gene matches: 11. The CDR3 protein is CASSPTKRLAYEQFF. DNA of the CDR3: TGTGCCAGCAGCCCAACGAAACGACTAGCGTATGAGCAGTTCTTC.

This clonotype occurred many times. This chain connects TRBV29-1 to TRBJ2-7, with unresolved D. Germline values: CDR1 SQVTM, CDR2 ANQGSEA. V dropped 0 bases and J dropped 0 bases, with 9 bases sitting between them. This CDR3 region has 14 residues. The CDR3 bases are TGCAGCGTTGAAGAGCGACAAGACTCCTACGAGCAGTACTTC. It translates to CSVEERQDSYEQYF.

This clonotype was counted between two and nine times. The V and J genes are TRBV10-3 and TRBJ1-2, with D unclear. Germline CDR1 reads ENHRY; CDR2 reads SYGVKD. There are 12 residues in the CDR3. V was clipped by 8 bases and J by 5 bases, with 12 bases between them. CDR3 sequence: CAIRGESYGYTF. The CDR3 DNA follows: TGTGCCATCCGTGGGGAAAGTTATGGCTACACCTTC.

This clonotype has only a few counts. The genes are TRBV29-1 and TRBJ2-6; possible D gene TRBD1, 6 bases. Germline V gives CDR1 SQVTM, CDR2 ANQGSEA. V was shortened by 1 base and J by 4 bases, with 11 bases between the two germline ends. This CDR3 region has 15 residues. The CDR3 spells CSVEVSGVGANVLTF. CDR3 DNA sequence: TGCAGCGTTGAAGTTTCAGGGGTCGGGGCCAACGTCCTGACTTTC.

V usage is TRBV11-3 and J usage is TRBJ1-2, with a tentative D call TRBD1 (5 bases). This CDR3 region has 13 residues. V was clipped by 5 bases and J by 7 bases, with 14 bases between them. From germline, CDR1 is SGHNT and CDR2 YENEEA. CDR3 loop: CASSPGPGGGYTF. CDR3 DNA: TGTGCCAGCAGCCCCGGACCCGGGGGTGGCTACACCTTC.